Listed below are T cell receptor beta chains from one sample, sequenced in a study of blood T cells in healthy people across ages. TCRdb re-analysed the 5' RACE reads in MiXCR, keeping a single row per CDR3 protein. The data contain approximately 900,000 distinct CDR3 sequences, around 49% of them singletons. Source material: blood. Receptors were obtained from a man aged 25 to 45 in good health. The CDR3 runs from the conserved cysteine through the conserved F or W. A D gene is named only where the DNA matches it firmly. Clone size appears in some rows only: once, few, many, or a class for an expanded clone.

CASSGGGAPDTQYF	TGTGCCAGCAGTGGCGGGGGGGCACCAGATACGCAGTATTTT	NA	TRBD2	TRBV27	TRBJ2-3
CASSGPDHRGRDYGYTF	TGTGCCAGCAGTGGACCAGATCACAGGGGGCGCGACTATGGCTACACCTTC	NA	TRBD1	TRBV25-1	TRBJ1-2
CASSRRATGMVGGANVLTF	TGTGCCAGCAGCCGGAGGGCAACAGGGATGGTTGGAGGGGCCAACGTCCTGACTTTC	few	NA	TRBV7-9	TRBJ2-6
CASGLVRRVWDTQYF	TGTGCTAGTGGTTTGGTACGAAGGGTTTGGGATACGCAGTATTTT	few	NA	TRBV12-5	TRBJ2-3
CASTGLAGGPWYF	TGTGCCAGCACAGGACTAGCGGGGGGGCCGTGGTATTTT	NA	TRBD2	TRBV7-2	TRBJ2-3
CASSLEDAGPGTDTQYF	TGTGCCAGCAGTTTAGAGGACGCAGGGCCCGGCACAGATACGCAGTATTTT	NA	NA	TRBV12-3/TRBV12-4	TRBJ2-3
CASSYSGGPAGELFF	TGTGCCAGCAGTTACTCGGGGGGGCCGGCCGGGGAGCTGTTTTTT	NA	NA	TRBV6-2/TRBV6-3	TRBJ2-2
CAISELNSLSSGNTIYF	TGTGCCATCAGTGAGCTTAATAGCCTCAGCTCTGGAAACACCATATATTTT	NA	NA	TRBV10-3	TRBJ1-3
CAISGQVGKSIQYF	TGTGCCATCAGCGGACAGGTCGGCAAAAGCATTCAGTACTTC	NA	TRBD1	TRBV10-3	TRBJ2-4
CAIRGSQGWEETQYF	TGTGCCATCAGAGGTTCCCAGGGATGGGAAGAGACCCAGTACTTC	few	NA	TRBV10-3	TRBJ2-5
CACSGTGGNHEQYF	TGTGCCTGCAGTGGGACAGGGGGTAACCACGAGCAGTACTTC	NA	TRBD1	TRBV12-3/TRBV12-4	TRBJ2-7
CASSGAGEGEQFF	TGTGCCAGCAGTGGAGCGGGGGAAGGTGAGCAGTTCTTC	few	TRBD2	TRBV6-4	TRBJ2-1
CASSVTGRGTEAFF	TGTGCCAGCAGCGTAACAGGGAGGGGGACTGAAGCTTTCTTT	NA	NA	TRBV6-1	TRBJ1-1
CAISEGQGYEQYF	TGTGCCATCAGTGAGGGACAGGGCTACGAGCAGTACTTC	many	TRBD1	TRBV10-3	TRBJ2-7
CASSLARGGQPQHF	TGTGCCAGCAGCTTAGCCCGCGGGGGCCAGCCCCAGCATTTT	few	NA	TRBV7-9	TRBJ1-5
CASSEIDRETQYF	TGTGCCAGCAGTGAAATCGATAGGGAGACCCAGTACTTC	few	NA	TRBV25-1	TRBJ2-5